This T cell receptor (beta chain) was identified during a study of OX40 agonist ivuxolimab in advanced cancers. The overall study: Ivuxolimab, which patients received intravenously every 2 weeks, was dosed at 0.01 to 10 mg/kg.

The method was immunoSEQ multiplex PCR; TCRdb's version includes in-frame clones alone and lacks a portion of them. The data hold fewer than 55,000 clones, with 84% observed a single time. This clone has only one observation. This CDR3 is built from 12 residues. Trimming stripped 4 bases from V and 6 bases from J, with 9 bases between. The germline gives CDR1 SQVTM, CDR2 ANQGSEA. The chain carries TRBV29-1 and TRBJ2-2; D may be TRBD2 (5 bases). This sequence originates from an adult with an advanced solid tumor such as melanoma, head and neck, liver or kidney cancer. The source was CD4+ or CD8+ T cells sorted from blood, collected in a trial of the OX40 agonist ivuxolimab. Written as DNA, the CDR3 is TGCAGCGTTGCCCGGGGAGCCGGGGAGCTGTTTTTT. Amino acids: CSVARGAGELFF.